The entry that follows covers one T cell receptor (beta chain) sequence. Antigen specificity is unknown. Next came a second PCR, run for about 7 to 12 cycles, which used a sample-barcoded 5' primer along with a J-beta primer mix. Each CDR3 protein is one row after TCRdb ran MiXCR on the 5' RACE reads. Among about 1.1 million distinct CDR3 sequences listed, roughly two fifths were seen once. V was clipped by 3 bases and J by 5 bases, with 8 bases between them. The CDR3 loop spans 12 amino acids. The data are from a study of blood T cells in healthy people across ages. Study details: About one barcoded beta molecule was captured per two T cells (by template switching). Overall study findings and caveats: Across the age range, TCR beta diversity per million T cells fell in a roughly linear way. With naive T cell percentage, TCR beta diversity showed a strong correlation.

The chain uses TRBV12-3 or TRBV12-4 and TRBJ2-7, with D hard to call. Material: blood. The clonotype comes from a man younger than 35 in good health. Written as DNA, the CDR3 is TGTGCCAGCAGTTTGACACGCCACGAGCAGTACTTC. It is translated as CASSLTRHEQYF.